A selection of T cell receptor beta chains follows, all from one sample in a study of cytomegalovirus exposure and HLA in healthy donors. The assay was immunoSEQ multiplex PCR, and TCRdb's table has in-frame clones only and misses some. The profile shows approximately 190,000 clones, about 77% of them singletons. The sample taken for sequencing was PBMCs. The receptors come from a woman under 40 in good health and CMV-seropositive. The CDR3 runs from the conserved cysteine through the conserved F or W. The order of the fields is V gene, J gene, clone size, D gene, CDR3 protein, CDR3 DNA. D genes are given only for firm matches. Not every row has a clone size; where given, it reads once, few, many or a size class.

TRBV14	TRBJ2-3	-	TRBD2	CASSQARSGRAGGTDTQYF	TGTGCCAGCAGCCAAGCAAGAAGCGGGAGGGCCGGAGGGACAGATACGCAGTATTTT
TRBV7-8	TRBJ2-7	-	TRBD2	CASSPWGGSYEQYF	TGTGCCAGCAGCCCGTGGGGGGGGTCCTACGAGCAGTACTTC
TRBV6-1	TRBJ1-1	-	-	CATRSGPSYTEAFF	TGTGCCACAAGAAGCGGGCCATCCTACACTGAAGCTTTCTTT
TRBV7-9	TRBJ1-5	-	-	CASSPGPSNQPQHF	TGTGCCAGCAGCCCTGGGCCTAGCAATCAGCCCCAGCATTTT
TRBV4-1	TRBJ2-7	-	TRBD1	CASSQVGQGQFEQYF	TGCGCCAGCAGCCAAGTGGGACAGGGACAGTTCGAGCAGTACTTC
TRBV27	TRBJ2-1	-	TRBD1	CASHRQGLYNEQFF	TGTGCCAGCCATCGACAGGGGCTCTACAATGAGCAGTTCTTC
TRBV5-1	TRBJ1-2	few	TRBD1	CASSLDTGTAANYGYTF	TGCGCCAGCAGCTTGGACACCGGGACAGCAGCTAACTATGGCTACACCTTC
TRBV2	TRBJ2-2	-	-	CARTGLNTGELFF	TGTGCCCGAACAGGCCTCAACACCGGGGAGCTGTTTTTT
TRBV5-4	TRBJ2-1	once	-	CASSSGQISYNEQFF	TGTGCCAGCAGCTCCGGACAGATCTCCTACAATGAGCAGTTCTTC
TRBV7-2	TRBJ2-5	-	-	CASRITSSRETQYF	TGTGCCAGCAGGATTACGTCGAGTCGCGAGACCCAGTACTTC
TRBV28	TRBJ1-2	-	-	CASSPPTVTRMRGYTF	TGTGCCAGCAGTCCCCCGACGGTGACTCGCATGAGAGGCTACACCTTC
TRBV6-6	TRBJ2-7	-	TRBD2	CASRAGVTYEQYF	TGTGCCAGCAGAGCGGGGGTAACCTACGAGCAGTACTTC
TRBV6-4	TRBJ2-1	-	-	CASRDKGLGEQFF	TGTGCCAGCCGGGACAAGGGTCTGGGTGAGCAGTTCTTC
TRBV4-3	TRBJ2-7	-	-	CASSQRNQGIYEQYF	TGCGCCAGCAGCCAAAGGAATCAGGGGATTTACGAGCAGTACTTC
TRBV4-1	TRBJ2-1	-	TRBD1	CASSQGTGKYNEQFF	TGCGCCAGCAGCCAGGGGACAGGTAAATACAATGAGCAGTTCTTC
TRBV11-3	TRBJ2-1	-	TRBD2	CASSEISGPYNEQFF	TGTGCCAGCAGCGAGATTAGCGGGCCTTACAATGAGCAGTTCTTC
TRBV27	TRBJ2-3	-	TRBD2	CASSLTSGGDTQYF	TGTGCCAGCAGTTTAACTAGCGGGGGAGATACGCAGTATTTT
TRBV19	TRBJ1-5	-	-	CASSIDVEQPQHF	TGTGCCAGTAGTATAGACGTGGAGCAGCCCCAGCATTTT
TRBV10-1	TRBJ2-3	-	TRBD1	CASSEGTAGGLDTQYF	TGCGCCAGCAGTGAGGGCACGGCAGGGGGCTTGGATACGCAGTATTTT
TRBV7-2	TRBJ1-5	few	-	CASSTKGDQPQHF	TGTGCCAGCAGCACGAAGGGGGACCAGCCCCAGCATTTT
TRBV18	TRBJ1-4	-	-	CASSLVTGNEKLFF	TGTGCCAGCTCACTGGTCACGGGTAATGAAAAACTGTTTTTT
TRBV6-5	TRBJ1-1	-	TRBD1	CASSAGQGRTEAFF	TGTGCCAGCAGTGCCGGACAGGGTCGGACTGAAGCTTTCTTT
TRBV4-1	TRBJ2-5	-	-	CASSQERLARETQYF	TGCGCCAGCAGCCAAGAAAGGCTAGCCCGGGAGACCCAGTACTTC
TRBV5-1	TRBJ2-1	-	-	CASSLRGGTYNEQFF	TGCGCCAGCAGCTTGCGCGGAGGGACCTACAATGAGCAGTTCTTC
TRBV9	TRBJ2-5	-	-	CASSVRGRETQYF	TGTGCCAGCAGCGTCCGGGGGAGGGAGACCCAGTACTTC
TRBV19	TRBJ1-5	-	TRBD1	CASNSQGTGASQPQHF	TGTGCCAGTAACTCCCAGGGGACAGGGGCCAGTCAGCCCCAGCATTTT
TRBV7-9	TRBJ1-1	few	-	CASGHQGQLNTEAFF	TGTGCCAGCGGACATCAGGGGCAACTTAACACTGAAGCTTTCTTT
TRBV4-3	TRBJ2-7	-	TRBD2	CASSQGSTSGAYEQYF	TGCGCCAGCAGCCAAGGTTCGACTAGCGGGGCCTACGAGCAGTACTTC
TRBV7-3	TRBJ2-3	-	TRBD1	CASSLGQITDTQYF	TGTGCCAGCAGCCTGGGACAGATCACAGATACGCAGTATTTT
TRBV10-2	TRBJ2-7	-	TRBD2	CASTLGGQTYEQYF	TGCGCCAGCACCTTGGGAGGGCAGACTTACGAGCAGTACTTC
TRBV18	TRBJ1-4	-	-	CASSQPSQANEKLFF	TGTGCCAGCTCTCAACCCTCGCAGGCTAATGAAAAACTGTTTTTT
TRBV5-1	TRBJ1-6	-	TRBD1	CASSLGAGGNSPLHF	TGCGCCAGCAGCCTCGGAGCAGGGGGTAATTCACCCCTCCACTTT
TRBV14	TRBJ2-3	-	-	CASSQLGATGTSTQYF	TGTGCCAGCAGCCAACTAGGGGCGACAGGCACCTCGACGCAGTATTTT
TRBV5-1	TRBJ1-2	once	TRBD1	CASSPGTGLNYGYTF	TGCGCCAGCAGCCCCGGGACAGGTCTAAACTATGGCTACACCTTC
TRBV15	TRBJ2-5	-	TRBD1	CATSRTNRDRLWGTQYF	TGTGCCACCAGCAGAACCAATCGGGACAGATTATGGGGGACCCAGTACTTC
TRBV7-2	TRBJ1-6	once	-	CASSLSGPSSPLHF	TGTGCCAGCAGCTTGTCAGGGCCAAGTTCACCCCTCCACTTT
TRBV10-1	TRBJ2-1	-	TRBD2	CASKSLTSSGGSYNEQFF	TGCGCCAGCAAATCCCTTACTAGTTCGGGGGGATCCTACAATGAGCAGTTCTTC
TRBV19	TRBJ2-7	-	TRBD1	CASSIRQGFREQYF	TGTGCCAGTAGTATAAGACAGGGGTTTCGCGAGCAGTACTTC
TRBV6-6	TRBJ1-2	few	TRBD1	CASSYSGTEGYTF	TGTGCCAGCAGTTACTCTGGGACAGAGGGCTACACCTTC
TRBV19	TRBJ2-3	-	TRBD2	CASSILSGGSTDTQYF	TGTGCCAGTAGTATACTCAGCGGGGGTAGCACAGATACGCAGTATTTT
TRBV7-8	TRBJ1-5	-	-	CASSPREGGPTFSNQPQHF	TGTGCCAGCAGCCCTAGGGAGGGTGGGCCAACCTTTAGCAATCAGCCCCAGCATTTT
TRBV30	TRBJ1-2	-	-	CAWSVGGASGYTF	TGTGCCTGGAGTGTGGGGGGGGCCTCTGGCTACACCTTC
TRBV28	TRBJ1-2	-	TRBD1	CASSTWTGGHYGYTF	TGTGCCAGCAGTACCTGGACAGGGGGCCACTATGGCTACACCTTC
TRBV30	TRBJ2-5	-	-	CAWSVQSGQYF	TGTGCCTGGAGTGTACAGAGTGGCCAGTACTTC
TRBV5-1	TRBJ2-5	-	TRBD2	CASSYGTIGWETQYF	TGCGCCAGCAGCTATGGGACTATAGGGTGGGAGACCCAGTACTTC
TRBV15	TRBJ2-7	-	TRBD1	CATSRHSPGQGYYEQYF	TGTGCCACCAGCAGACATTCCCCGGGACAGGGATATTACGAGCAGTACTTC
TRBV30	TRBJ2-1	few	TRBD2	CAWGENLAVNEQFF	TGTGCCTGGGGAGAAAATCTAGCGGTCAATGAGCAGTTCTTC
TRBV2	TRBJ2-7	-	TRBD1	CASSRTGGASYEQYF	TGTGCCAGCAGCCGGACAGGGGGCGCTTCCTACGAGCAGTACTTC
TRBV5-1	TRBJ1-5	-	TRBD1	CASSLAGQGQPQHF	TGCGCCAGCAGCTTGGCGGGACAGGGCCAGCCCCAGCATTTT
TRBV18	TRBJ2-2	-	-	CASSPDLLSGNTGELFF	TGTGCCAGCTCACCAGATCTCCTTAGCGGGAACACCGGGGAGCTGTTTTTT
TRBV5-6	TRBJ2-5	-	TRBD1	CASSPPQGASGQYF	TGTGCCAGCAGCCCCCCCCAGGGGGCGAGTGGCCAGTACTTC
TRBV28	TRBJ1-1	-	TRBD1	CASSSFGQGETEAFF	TGTGCCAGCAGTTCCTTTGGACAGGGAGAAACTGAAGCTTTCTTT